A selection of T cell receptor beta chains follows, all from one sample in a study of T-cell reconstitution after alpha-beta-depleted transplantation in children. Each CDR3 protein gets one entry after TCRdb re-called the PCR reads with MiXCR. Of 200,000 to 250,000 distinct CDR3 sequences listed, more than 10% are singletons. The source material was PBMCs from the stem cell graft donor, sampled from the stem cell graft. These receptors were obtained from a human donor who donated a stem cell graft to a child with acute lymphoblastic leukemia. CDR3s include the opening cysteine and the closing phenylalanine or tryptophan. D genes are given only for firm matches. A clone size is listed for some rows: how often the clone was seen (once, few, many), or a class if it is expanded.

D gene	V gene	clone size	J gene	CDR3 DNA	CDR3 protein
TRBD2	TRBV20-1	many	TRBJ2-4	TGCAGTGCTAGAGATAGGCGGGGGGGAAACATTCAGTACTTC	CSARDRRGGNIQYF
.	TRBV15	many	TRBJ2-3	TGTGCCACCAGCAGAGGAATGAGCGGAAGCACAGATACGCAGTATTTT	CATSRGMSGSTDTQYF
TRBD2	TRBV25-1	many	TRBJ2-1	TGTGCCAGCAGTGGCTCCCTCCCGGGACTAGCGGTAAACAATGAGCAGTTCTTC	CASSGSLPGLAVNNEQFF
TRBD1	TRBV5-1	.	TRBJ1-6	TGCGCCAGCAGCTTGGACAGGGGGAAGAATTCACCCCTCCACTTT	CASSLDRGKNSPLHF
.	TRBV10-3	many	TRBJ2-2	TGTGCCATCAGTGAGTCAGGGAACCATAACACCGGGGAGCTGTTTTTT	CAISESGNHNTGELFF
TRBD2	TRBV9	many	TRBJ2-1	TGTGCCAGCAGCGTAGGCGGGGGCTCCTACAATGAGCAGTTCTTC	CASSVGGGSYNEQFF
TRBD1	TRBV5-1	many	TRBJ1-1	TGCGCCAGCAGCGTGGACAGGGGAGGCACTGAAGCTTTCTTT	CASSVDRGGTEAFF
.	TRBV10-3	few	TRBJ1-1	TGTGCCGTAATTAGGGACCTATTGAACACTGAAGCTTTCTTT	CAVIRDLLNTEAFF
.	TRBV29-1	many	TRBJ2-1	TGCAGCGCCCAAGGGGCAGGGGCCGCCCCTTCCTACAATGAGCAGTTCTTC	CSAQGAGAAPSYNEQFF
.	TRBV7-2	.	TRBJ2-5	TGTGCCAGCAGCTTTGGGAGCTCCGGAGAGACCCAGTACTTC	CASSFGSSGETQYF
TRBD1	TRBV24-1	few	TRBJ1-2	TGTGCCACCAGTGATCCGAACCCGGGACAGGGATTTGGCTACACCTTC	CATSDPNPGQGFGYTF
.	TRBV6-5	many	TRBJ2-5	TGTGCCAGCAGCCGTTCCGCGTCCGGGGGAGAGACCCAGTACTTC	CASSRSASGGETQYF
.	TRBV6-2/TRBV6-3	many	TRBJ2-1	TGTGCCAGCATTGAGCCCTACTACAATGAGCAGTTCTTC	CASIEPYYNEQFF
.	TRBV9	many	TRBJ2-3	TGTGCCAGCAGCGTCCTGGGTAGTATGGGTCAACCCACAGATACGCAGTATTTT	CASSVLGSMGQPTDTQYF
.	TRBV4-3	few	TRBJ1-2	TGCGCCAGCAGCCAAGTCCACGACAACTATGGCTACACCTTC	CASSQVHDNYGYTF
.	TRBV6-2/TRBV6-3	many	TRBJ2-1	TGTGCCAGCAGTTACGGAGCCGTCTCCTACAATGAGCAGTTCTTC	CASSYGAVSYNEQFF
TRBD1	TRBV10-3	many	TRBJ2-1	TGTGCCATCAGTGAGTGGGCAGGGGGTTATAAGAATGAGCAGTTCTTC	CAISEWAGGYKNEQFF
.	TRBV6-1	few	TRBJ2-3	TGTGCCAGCAGCTCTCTTACTACCACAGATACGCAGTATTTT	CASSSLTTTDTQYF
.	TRBV7-9	many	TRBJ1-3	TGTGCCAGCAGCTCGCGGGACTCGAGCTCTGGAAACACCATATATTTT	CASSSRDSSSGNTIYF
.	TRBV7-2	.	TRBJ2-4	TGTGCCAGCAGCTTTCCCAGGGGTGGGAAAAACATTCAGTACTTC	CASSFPRGGKNIQYF
.	TRBV20-1	.	TRBJ1-4	TGCAGTGCTAGTGGTCCCAGCCTGAGCGAAAAACTGTTTTTT	CSASGPSLSEKLFF
.	TRBV28	many	TRBJ1-4	TGTGCCAGCGTCGGGTGGGGCGCCACTAATGAAAAACTGTTTTTT	CASVGWGATNEKLFF
.	TRBV4-3	many	TRBJ1-1	TGCGCCAGCAGCCAAGATAGTCGGCCGAACACTGAAGCTTTCTTT	CASSQDSRPNTEAFF
.	TRBV6-2/TRBV6-3	many	TRBJ1-1	TGTGCCAGCAGTTACGTTGGGAAGACTGAAGCTTTCTTT	CASSYVGKTEAFF